This paragraph reports one T cell receptor (beta chain). The antigen it binds to is not known. No base-level quality is on record; no much larger clone is a single base apart. The same CDR3 can be traced to other DNA sequences in this sample. From a lookup of the germline V gene (reference sequence), CDR1 and CDR2 are SEHNR and FQNEAQ. At the junction V is shortened by 5 bases and J by 1 base, with 3 bases in between. The CDR3, from cysteine to phenylalanine, totals 11 residues. The only DNA kept is the CDR3, 33 bases in frame from the first base. Library preparation was by the immunoSEQ multiplex PCR assay. DNA from the cultured, isolated CD4+ T cells was subjected to TCR beta CDR3 sequencing. The authors processed their data as follows. Non-productive TCR sequences were removed, reads were trimmed to the CDR3 region, and CDR3s of at least 7 amino acids were retained. Antigen-specific clonotypes were identified with the MANAFEST web app by comparing expansion in peptide wells against reference cultures. To be called positive, a clone needed expansion at FDR<0.05 compared with the reference and with all other wells, an odds ratio greater than 5, and a frequency greater than 0.1% in two replicate wells. Clonotypes significantly expanded in SARS-CoV-2 spike wells and in at least one common cold coronavirus spike condition were defined as cross-reactive. Levenshtein distance calculated with the stringdist R package was used to assess CDR3 similarity, and unrooted trees were constructed with ape in R 3.6.1. The table comes from immuneACCESS by way of TCRdb, which keeps in-frame sequences with V and J called. Part of the clones is missing from these tables; in studies checked, under half for an unresolved V gene and the rest for unknown reasons. That table furnishes V, J and clone size, whereas the DNA furnished D and trimming. In all, the sample holds about 20,000 clones, and roughly 80% of those were seen once. Jointly, the top ten make up 16% of the sample.

The ViraFEST assay stimulated PBMC with viral peptide pools and then used TCR sequencing to identify antigen-specific CD4+ T cell clonotypes by expansion. After around eleven days of culture, CD4+ T cells were isolated with the EasySep CD4+ T cell isolation kit. PCR-confirmed SARS-CoV-2 infection had occurred in convalescent patients between March and December 2020, before the Alpha, Beta and Delta variants emerged in the United States. About 2.1 million PBMC per well were cultured with 9 to 10 ug/ml peptides in IMDM containing roughly 5% human AB serum, about 9.7 IU/ml IL-2 and gentamicin. Half of the culture medium was replaced with fresh IL-2-containing medium on days 3 and 7. Unless noted otherwise, every peptide stimulation condition was grown in triplicate wells. Using Ficoll-Paque Plus gradient centrifugation, PBMC were separated from whole blood and then either used fresh or cryopreserved at -140C. The spike proteins of SARS-CoV-2 and of the common cold coronaviruses HCoV-NL63, HCoV-OC43 and HCoV-229E were spanned by overlapping peptide pools. The QIAamp micro DNA kit was used to extract genomic DNA from the cultured CD4+ T cells.

This specimen belongs to a study of vaccination effects on CD4 cells after COVID-19 (dated by TCRdb to the early 2020s). For context, the study as a whole: Two doses of either the BNT162b2 or the mRNA-1273 mRNA SARS-CoV-2 vaccine were administered to participants. SARS-CoV-2 spike-specific CD4+ TCR repertoires were compared before and after mRNA vaccination in COVID-19 convalescent patients and in infection-naive vaccine recipients. Pre-vaccine samples were collected from a couple of convalescent patients 16 days and one week before the first dose, corresponding to 142 and 148 days after COVID-19 diagnosis. The full study included 9 to 10 COVID-19 convalescent patients and a few SARS-CoV-2-naive healthy vaccine recipients. Cultures from other donors in the study were sequenced with the Oncomine TCR Beta short-read assay on an Illumina iSeq 100.

Results the study describes overall, beyond this receptor: Clones induced by infection and clones induced by vaccination both contracted markedly at late timepoints after vaccination, which fits with T cell responses waning over time. For convalescent patients, new clones induced by the vaccine made up most of the post-vaccine spike-reactive repertoire, and these new clones were largely distinct from the clones induced by infection. Only a small number of convalescent patients were included, and no early post-infection timepoints were available, which limited the study.

This sequence originates from a human donor who had a prior SARS-CoV-2 infection. The chain joins TRBV7-9 to TRBJ2-7; the D gene remains uncertain. The sequencing used CD4+ T cells from PBMCs cultured with SARS-CoV-2 spike peptides, collected before COVID-19 vaccination. Reading the label with the study, this specimen's cell subset or site is: SARS-CoV-2 spike overlapping peptide pool stimulation. The DNA sequence is as follows: TGTGCCAGCAGCCCATCCTACGAGCAGTACTTC. This is translated as CASSPSYEQYF.